This passage covers 18 T cell receptor beta chains from one sample sequenced in a study of blood T cell repertoires in COVID-19 (dated by TCRdb to 2018 to 2021). Receptor libraries were prepared by the immunoSEQ multiplex PCR assay. TCRdb's version of the immuneACCESS table is confined to in-frame rearrangements and falls short of the full clone set. An unresolved V gene accounts for under half of the shortfall where checked; the remainder is of unknown origin. Present in this sample are about 140,000 clones, approximately 84% of which were seen just once. The ten most abundant clones make up almost 6.5% of the sample. The sample comprised peripheral blood. The receptors originated from a human donor in a cohort sampled during active COVID-19.

The chain employs TRBV9 and TRBJ2-1, with TRBD2 identical over 10 bases. Germline-derived CDR1 and CDR2 are SGDLS and YYNGEE. The CDR3 spans 16 residues. V was pared by 3 bases and J by 2 bases, with 5 bases of the junction left unmatched. The CDR3 region is CASSALGTSAYNEQFF. In DNA, the CDR3 is TGTGCCAGCAGCGCCCTCGGGACTAGCGCCTACAATGAGCAGTTCTTC.

The J gene is TRBJ2-1, the V gene TRBV29-1; 8 positions agree with TRBD2. The CDR3 is 14 amino acids. Germline V gene sequence: CDR1 SQVTM, CDR2 ANQGSEA. J was trimmed by 8 bases and V by 4 bases; bases with no gene match: 10. The CDR3 loop is CSVVVAGGIHEQFF. CDR3 bases: TGCAGCGTTGTGGTCGCGGGGGGCATTCATGAGCAGTTCTTC.

This chain joins TRBV7-2 and TRBJ1-2; no reliable D call. Germline CDR1 reads SGHTA; CDR2 reads FQGNSA. The CDR3 consists of 15 residues. V lost 4 bases and J 7 bases, leaving 19 bases between the germline ends. The CDR3 DNA is TGTGCCAGCAGCTGGGGAGCACGGACTAGTGCTGGCTACACCTTC. As protein: CASSWGARTSAGYTF. Based on the CDR3 plus reference TRBV7-2 and TRBJ1-2, the full variable domain is GAGVSQSPSNKVTEKGKDVELRCDPISGHTALYWYRQSLGQGLEFLIYFQGNSAPDKSGLPSDRFSAERTGGSVSTLTIQRTQQEDSAVYLCASSWGARTSAGYTFGSGTRLTVV.

V and J are TRBV5-8 and TRBJ1-2, with D possibly matching TRBD1 (5 bases). This CDR3 comprises 16 residues. The germline CDR1 and CDR2 sequences are SGHTS and YDEGEE. V lost 5 bases and J lost 8, with 25 bases in between. Here the CDR3 reads CASRLSAGIEYRGYTF. In DNA, the CDR3 is TGTGCCAGCAGACTGTCCGCAGGGATAGAGTACCGAGGCTACACCTTC.

This rearrangement joins TRBV2 to TRBJ2-5; D possibly corresponds to TRBD1 (5 bases). V was shortened by 3 bases and J by 10 bases, with 21 bases between the two germline ends. Looked up from germline, CDR1 is SNHLY and CDR2 is FYNNEI. CDR3 length: 15 residues. The CDR3, as DNA: TGTGCCAGCAGTGACGGACAAGGTATATCGTTGATCCAGTACTTC. Translation gives CASSDGQGISLIQYF. Full variable domain (rest looked up from reference TRBV2 and TRBJ2-5): EPEVTQTPSHQVTQMGQEVILRCVPISNHLYFYWYRQILGQKVEFLVSFYNNEISEKSEIFDDQFSVERPDGSNFTLKIRSTKLEDSAMYFCASSDGQGISLIQYFGPGTRLLVL.

This chain links TRBV4-3 with TRBJ1-2; D gene uncertain. CDR1 is LGHNA, CDR2 YSLEER, per germline. The length of the CDR3 is 15 residues. V gave up 0 bases and J gave up 4 bases, with 12 bases separating them. The CDR3 region is CASSQDQRTFYGYTF. The CDR3 region has the DNA TGCGCCAGCAGCCAAGATCAAAGGACTTTCTATGGCTACACCTTC.

This chain uses TRBV7-3 with TRBJ2-3; TRBD2 matches 9 bases. Looked up from germline, CDR1 is SGHTA and CDR2 is FQGTGA. The CDR3 has 15 amino acids. V lost 5 bases and J lost 1; bases outside the gene matches: 4. The CDR3 is CASSPSSGGTDTQYF. The CDR3 DNA follows: TGTGCCAGCAGCCCCTCTAGCGGGGGCACAGATACGCAGTATTTT.

The chain employs TRBV9 and TRBJ2-3, with 9 bases aligning to TRBD1. Germline V gene data show CDR1 as SGDLS and CDR2 as YYNGEE. V trimming: 0 bases; J trimming: 8 bases; junction bases outside the gene matches: 4. The CDR3 contains 14 residues. CDR3: CASSVVGQGVTQYF. The CDR3 DNA reads as TGTGCCAGCAGCGTAGTGGGACAGGGAGTTACGCAGTATTTT. The variable domain in full, with the rest retrieved from reference TRBV9 and TRBJ2-3, is DSGVTQTPKHLITATGQRVTLRCSPRSGDLSVYWYQQSLDQGLQFLIQYYNGEERAKGNILERFSAQQFPDLHSELNLSSLELGDSALYFCASSVVGQGVTQYFGPGTRLTVL.

The V call is TRBV2, the J call TRBJ1-6; 9 nucleotides align to TRBD1. Per the germline V gene, CDR1 is SNHLY and CDR2 is FYNNEI. With V trimmed by 8 bases and J by 6 bases, 11 bases remained unmatched. This CDR3 is 16 amino acids long. The CDR3 here is CASRLGQGSINSPLHF. As DNA, the CDR3 is TGTGCCAGCCGTCTGGGACAGGGAAGTATTAATTCACCCCTCCACTTT.

The chain carries TRBV9 and TRBJ2-1, with 9 bases that match TRBD1. The CDR3 sequence is 14 residues long. Germline V lookup: CDR1 SGDLS, CDR2 YYNGEE. V trimming: 3 bases; J trimming: 7 bases; junction bases outside the gene matches: 5. The CDR3 reads CASSDPGTGNEQFF. CDR3 coding DNA: TGTGCCAGCAGCGATCCCGGGACAGGGAATGAGCAGTTCTTC.

This rearrangement joins TRBV19 to TRBJ2-3; 8 positions agree with TRBD2. This CDR3 has 16 residues. After removal of 5 bases from V and 1 base from J, the junction contained 8 bases not matched to a gene. The V gene's germline CDR1 is LNHDA and CDR2 SQIVND (reference sequence). The CDR3: CASSPRGRGGTDTQYF. The CDR3 DNA follows: TGTGCCAGTAGTCCCCGAGGGCGGGGGGGCACAGATACGCAGTATTTT.

J is TRBJ2-7 and V is TRBV5-4, with D possibly being TRBD1 (5 bases). From germline, CDR1 is SGHNT and CDR2 YYREEE (reference sequence). Between the trimmed V and J ends, which lost 1 base and 5 bases, there was a span of 10 bases. The CDR3 covers 13 residues. CDR3 amino acids: CASSLPGKDEQYF. The CDR3 nucleotides are TGTGCCAGCAGCTTGCCAGGGAAGGACGAGCAGTACTTC.

The V call is TRBV7-9, the J call TRBJ1-2; TRBD1 is a possible D gene (6 bases). Germline V lookup: CDR1 SEHNR, CDR2 FQNEAQ (reference sequence). Trimming removed 5 bases from V and 7 bases from J, with 11 bases in between. This CDR3 has 12 amino acids. CDR3 amino acids: CASSRQDGGYTF. The CDR3 coding sequence is TGTGCCAGCAGCAGACAGGATGGTGGCTACACCTTC.

The chain has TRBV27 and TRBJ1-6, with D tentatively TRBD1 (5 bases). Trimming stripped 6 bases from V and 8 bases from J, with 17 bases between. The CDR3 runs to 15 residues. Germline V gene lookup returns CDR1 MNHEY and CDR2 SMNVEV (reference sequence). The CDR3 region has the DNA TGTGCCAGCAGCCCCAGGGCGCAGAGGCATTCACCCCTCCACTTT. Translated: CASSPRAQRHSPLHF.

This sequence joins TRBV5-4 and TRBJ1-2, with TRBD1 matching 10 bases. Per the germline V gene, CDR1 is SGHNT and CDR2 is YYREEE (reference sequence). Germline trimming cut 6 bases from V and 2 bases from J; bases unmatched to any gene: 1. The CDR3 loop spans 13 amino acids. The CDR3 sequence is CASMGQGNYGYTF. CDR3 sequence (DNA): TGTGCCAGCATGGGACAGGGGAACTATGGCTACACCTTC.

J is TRBJ2-3 and V is TRBV11-2; TRBD2 might be the D (6 bases). This CDR3 spans 13 amino acids. The V gene's germline CDR1 is SGHAT and CDR2 FQNNGV. V lost 1 base and J lost 8, with 10 bases in between. The CDR3 bases are TGTGCCAGCAGCTTAGTCGGGAGACTTACGCAGTATTTT. Its translation is CASSLVGRLTQYF.

This chain joins TRBV24-1 and TRBJ2-2; no clear D. This CDR3 has 15 amino acids. V lost 4 bases, J lost 1 base, and 9 bases lay in between. Germline CDR1 KGHDR, CDR2 SFDVKD. This CDR3 is CATSELSVNTGELFF. The CDR3 DNA reads as TGTGCCACCAGTGAGCTTTCAGTGAACACCGGGGAGCTGTTTTTT.

This chain joins TRBV7-2 and TRBJ2-1, with a weak D call TRBD2 (7 bases). Germline loops: CDR1 SGHTA, CDR2 FQGNSA. V lost 0 bases and J lost 9, with 15 bases in between. This CDR3 is 15 amino acids long. This chain's CDR3 is CASSLAGGRVVEQFF. The CDR3 DNA sequence: TGTGCCAGCAGCTTAGCGGGGGGGCGTGTCGTTGAGCAGTTCTTC.